This TCR beta chain was documented in a study of OX40 agonist ivuxolimab in advanced cancers. In the study overall: Ivuxolimab was a fully human IgG2 agonistic monoclonal antibody targeting the costimulatory receptor OX40 (CD134). Intravenous ivuxolimab was administered to patients every 2 weeks at six dose levels: 0.01, 0.1, 0.3, 1.5, 3 and 10 mg/kg. Among the roughly 50 dose-escalation patients, approximately 20 had hepatocellular carcinoma, 15 or so melanoma, 9 renal cell carcinoma and 9 head and neck cancer. In the dose-escalation cohort, about four fifths of patients were male, and the mean age was 60 years with a range of about 20 to 90. Patients were allowed to have had prior anti-PD-1, anti-PD-L1 or anti-CTLA-4 therapy, and less than 45% of the dose-escalation patients had previously received checkpoint inhibitors. Three dose-escalation patients achieved partial responses, one with hepatocellular carcinoma and two with cutaneous melanoma. Peripheral TCRbeta sequencing was intended to test whether TCR sequence diversity was altered and clonal T-cell expansion was caused by ivuxolimab. The paper reports the monotherapy dose-escalation portion (N of about 51 patients) of the phase I ivuxolimab trial.

Spanning cysteine to phenylalanine, the CDR3 consists of 15 amino acids. CDR3 DNA is the only sequence kept; it has 45 bases, read in frame from the first base. CDR1 and CDR2 (SGHTA, FQGNSA) derive from the germline V gene. The junction carries 10 bases between V and J, which are trimmed by 0 bases and 4 bases respectively. This clone was detected only once. Its antigen remains undetermined. No much larger clone is present one base from it, and per-base qualities are unavailable. The research as a whole found: The antigen specificity of the peripheral T cells that underwent clonal expansion was not determined. Clonal expansion of both CD4+ and CD8+ blood T cells was observed from baseline to week 6 at doses 0.1 to 3.0 mg/kg. On average, CD8+ T cells showed more expanded clones than CD4+ T cells after ivuxolimab. In the 0.1-3.0 mg/kg groups, partial responders were among the patients with the lowest normalized peripheral clonal expansion, particularly in CD8+ T cells. Low levels of normalized T-cell clonal expansion were also seen in some patients who did not respond.

The trial excluded patients who had a history of autoimmune disease or were on systemic immunosuppression. In every dose cohort, peripheral blood was drawn for TCR sequencing at baseline, cycle 4 day 1, and cycle 7 day 1. Samples were obtained from an open-label, multicenter, first-in-human phase I dose-escalation trial of ivuxolimab. The trial enrolled adults with locally advanced or metastatic head and neck squamous cell, hepatocellular, melanoma or renal cell carcinoma. Before TCR sequencing, CD4+ and CD8+ T cells were separately sorted from peripheral blood. For sequencing of the TCRbeta CDR3 region, genomic DNA was extracted from the sorted cells. The immunoSEQ Assay was used for sequencing of TCRbeta CDR3 regions. TCRdb re-hosts the immuneACCESS table, in-frame sequences only. Its copies lack some clones; in the studies checked, an unresolved V gene accounts for under half of them, and the cause for the rest is not known. This sample lists 35,000 to 45,000 clones; roughly nine tenths were detected once. Around 4.6% of the sample is taken by the ten largest.

Sequenced here: CD4+ or CD8+ T cells sorted from blood, sampled in a trial of the OX40 agonist ivuxolimab. The V and J segments used are TRBV7-2 and TRBJ1-5, with no reliable assignment of the D segment. This TCR derives from an adult with an advanced solid tumor such as melanoma, head and neck, liver or kidney cancer. The DNA sequence is given as TGTGCCAGCAGCTTAGCTCTGGAGAGGAATCAGCCCCAGCATTTT. This sequence encodes CASSLALERNQPQHF.